A selection of T cell receptor beta chains follows, all from one sample in a study of cytomegalovirus exposure and HLA in healthy donors. Produced via immunoSEQ multiplex PCR; TCRdb's table is partial and in-frame only. This sample contains 130,000 to 150,000 clones. Sequenced material: PBMCs. These receptors all come from a man aged 35-49 years in good health and CMV-seronegative. Each CDR3 is given with its conserved first and last residue. The order of the fields is J gene, D gene, V gene, CDR3 DNA, CDR3 protein. The D gene is left open where the match is weak.

TRBJ2-5 TRBD2 TRBV7-2 TGTGCCAGCAGCCCAAACCGACTAGCGGGGGGAGGGACCCAGTACTTC CASSPNRLAGGGTQYF
TRBJ1-4 TRBD1 TRBV19 TGTGCCAGTAGTTCCGAGGGACAGAAGAATGAAAAACTGTTTTTT CASSSEGQKNEKLFF
TRBJ2-7 TRBD2 TRBV5-4 TGTGCCAGCAGCTTGGGATCGGGACTAGCGAACTACGAGCAGTACTTC CASSLGSGLANYEQYF
TRBJ2-7 TRBD2 TRBV5-4 TGTGCCAGCAGCCGCTCGGGCGGGGGATCCTCCTACGAGCAGTACTTC CASSRSGGGSSYEQYF
TRBJ1-2 - TRBV5-1 TGCGCCAGCAGCCCGGCGCGGGGGGGGCGCATGGAGGGCTACACCTTC CASSPARGGRMEGYTF
TRBJ2-2 - TRBV4-3 TGCGCCAGCAGCCAAGATCTGGGCAGAAACACCGGGGAGCTGTTTTTT CASSQDLGRNTGELFF
TRBJ2-2 - TRBV9 TGTGCCAGCAGCGTAGCTCCGCAGGGAAACACCGGGGAGCTGTTTTTT CASSVAPQGNTGELFF
TRBJ2-5 TRBD2 TRBV5-1 TGCGCCAGCAGCACAAGCGGCCTAGCGGCAGAGACCCAGTACTTC CASSTSGLAAETQYF
TRBJ1-5 - TRBV6-5 TGTGCCAGCACCTCAGGGAGGAATCAGCCCCAGCATTTT CASTSGRNQPQHF
TRBJ1-4 TRBD1 TRBV4-3 TGCGCCAGCAGCCAAGAAGGGACAGGGACTAATGAAAAACTGTTTTTT CASSQEGTGTNEKLFF
TRBJ2-2 - TRBV4-2 TGTGCCAGCAGCCAAGATCTGCTAACCGGGGAGCTGTTTTTT CASSQDLLTGELFF
TRBJ2-6 - TRBV15 TGTGCCACCAGGCCCGGGGTCGCGGGAGCCAACGTCCTGACTTTC CATRPGVAGANVLTF
TRBJ1-6 - TRBV19 TGTGCCACTTCCGCAAGTACAACAAATAATTCACCCCTCCACTTT CATSASTTNNSPLHF
TRBJ1-2 TRBD1 TRBV6-1 TGTGCCAGCAGTCCTCTCCTTACAGGGGACTATGGCTACACCTTC CASSPLLTGDYGYTF
TRBJ1-2 TRBD1 TRBV4-1 TGCGCCAGCAGACGCGAAGGGGGCCTTAACTATGGCTACACCTTC CASRREGGLNYGYTF
TRBJ2-3 - TRBV29-1 TGCAGCGTTGAAGACCGGGGGAAAAATACGCAGTATTTT CSVEDRGKNTQYF
TRBJ1-2 TRBD1 TRBV7-2 TGTGCCAGCAGCTTACAGGGACAGGGGCCATATGGCTACACCTTC CASSLQGQGPYGYTF
TRBJ2-7 TRBD1 TRBV19 TGTGCCAGTAGTCGGACAGGGGGAGCCTACGAGCAGTACTTC CASSRTGGAYEQYF
TRBJ2-7 TRBD2 TRBV11-2 TGTGCCAGCAGCTTAGCAGCCCCTCGGACTAGCGGGGTCGACTACGAGCAGTACTTC CASSLAAPRTSGVDYEQYF
TRBJ2-7 - TRBV7-2 TGTGCCAGCAGGGCCGCGGGGGCGCGTTTCCACGAGCAGTACTTC CASRAAGARFHEQYF
TRBJ2-1 - TRBV2 TGTGCCAGCAGTGAAGGGCTCAATGAGCAGTTCTTC CASSEGLNEQFF
TRBJ1-6 - TRBV7-2 TGTGCCAGCAGCCCCCAGGGCGCTTCACCCCTCCACTTT CASSPQGASPLHF
TRBJ2-2 - TRBV9 TGTGCCAGCAGCGTCCGCCGACAGGTCGCGAACACCGGGGAGCTGTTTTTT CASSVRRQVANTGELFF